Each of the 32 T cell receptor beta chains below was sequenced from the same sample in a study of technical replicates of blood from four donors. The method was immunoSEQ multiplex PCR; TCRdb's version includes in-frame clones alone and lacks a portion of them. The profile shows about 12,000 clones, roughly 94% of them singletons. The source material was PBMCs. These receptors were collected from a human donor in good health.

As DNA, the CDR3 is TGTGCCAGCAGCCCGATACAGGCCCAAGAGACCCAGTACTTC. This gives the protein CASSPIQAQETQYF. This chain joins TRBV6-1 and TRBJ2-5, with D possibly matching TRBD1 (5 bases). The V gene lost 6 bases and the J gene lost 1 base, with 12 bases spanning the gap. Germline lookup yields CDR1 MNHNS and CDR2 SASEGT. This CDR3 has 14 residues.

This clone came up a few times. The V call is TRBV7-9, the J call TRBJ2-2, with D possibly matching TRBD2 (5 bases). The CDR3 extends over 19 amino acids. Germline V CDR1 and CDR2: SEHNR, FQNEAQ (reference sequence). The germline V and J ends were trimmed by 1 base and 5 bases, with 23 bases remaining between them. CDR3 nucleotides: TGTGCCAGCAGCTTAGTATTTGAGGTTGGGAGCCCTGGGACCGGGGAGCTGTTTTTT. It translates to CASSLVFEVGSPGTGELFF.

The count of this clone is one. V is TRBV19 and J is TRBJ2-7; 7 bases align to TRBD1. V lost 3 bases to trimming and J lost 5 bases; unmatched junction nucleotides: 4. This CDR3 is 13 amino acids long. Germline-derived CDR1 and CDR2 are LNHDA and SQIVND (reference sequence). This chain's CDR3 is CASSIRGGDEQYF. CDR3 bases: TGTGCCAGTAGTATTAGAGGGGGCGACGAGCAGTACTTC.

The chain combines TRBV5-6 with TRBJ1-3; tentative D call: TRBD1 (6 bases). V shed 4 bases and J shed 5 bases, with 19 bases lying between them. The CDR3 loop spans 16 amino acids. CDR1 is SGHDT, CDR2 YYEEEE, per germline. The chain's CDR3 is CASSPASGGIRNTIYF. In DNA form, the CDR3 reads TGTGCCAGCAGCCCTGCGAGCGGGGGCATTAGAAACACCATATATTTT.

This chain connects TRBV4-2 to TRBJ2-5, with 9 bases that match TRBD1. CDR1 LGHNA and CDR2 YNFKEQ come from the germline V gene. The CDR3 length is 15 residues. V was clipped by 1 base and J by 5 bases; unmatched bases: 5. CDR3 DNA: TGTGCCAGCAGCCAAGGGGACAGGGTCCCGGAGACCCAGTACTTC. It is translated as CASSQGDRVPETQYF.

The rearrangement links TRBV14 to TRBJ2-4, with 10 bases fitting TRBD2. The CDR3 totals 17 residues. Trimming took 2 bases from V and 0 from J; bases not matched to a gene: 4. Germline-derived CDR1 and CDR2 are SGHDN and FVKESK. The CDR3, as DNA: TGTGCCAGCAGCCAATTAAGCGGGAGGGGAGCCAAAAACATTCAGTACTTC. This codes for CASSQLSGRGAKNIQYF.

This chain joins TRBV5-6 and TRBJ2-7; 8 nucleotides line up with TRBD2. With V trimmed by 0 bases and J by 4 bases, 3 bases remained unmatched. CDR3 length: 14 residues. CDR1 and CDR2 from the germline V gene are SGHDT and YYEEEE. CDR3 in amino acids: CASSLGGRTYEQYF. Written as DNA, the CDR3 is TGTGCCAGCAGCTTGGGCGGGAGGACTTACGAGCAGTACTTC.

The gene calls are TRBV6-5 and TRBJ2-5, with TRBD2 identical over 9 bases. This CDR3 comprises 16 residues. V gave up 4 bases and J gave up 1 base; unmatched junction bases: 7. CDR1 is MNHEY, CDR2 SVGAGI, per germline. The CDR3 spells CASSSLTSGAQETQYF. For the CDR3, the DNA is TGTGCCAGCAGTTCACTGACTAGCGGCGCCCAAGAGACCCAGTACTTC.

The chain recombines TRBV28 with TRBJ1-5; no reliable D call. Trimming took off 4 bases at V and 5 bases at J, with 15 bases between the two ends. Germline CDR1 reads MDHEN; CDR2 reads SYDVKM. This CDR3 region has 15 residues. The CDR3 loop is CASSYGGKGDQPQHF. CDR3 in DNA: TGTGCCAGCAGTTATGGAGGGAAGGGTGATCAGCCCCAGCATTTT.

J is TRBJ1-5 and V is TRBV7-9; D remains unclear. V was trimmed by 5 bases and J by 3 bases, leaving 14 bases between them. The germline V gene has CDR1 SEHNR and CDR2 FQNEAQ (reference sequence). The CDR3 runs 15 residues. CDR3 loop: CASSEQAGDNQPQHF. The CDR3 coding sequence is TGTGCCAGCAGCGAGCAGGCGGGTGACAATCAGCCCCAGCATTTT.

This clone was seen a handful of times. The V call is TRBV6-4, the J call TRBJ1-4, with 7 bases that match TRBD1. The CDR3 covers 14 residues. With 5 bases clipped from V and 8 bases from J, the junction kept 8 bases outside the gene matches. The V gene's germline CDR1 is MRHNA and CDR2 SNTAGT. The CDR3 here is CASSPAGGGEKLFF. CDR3 DNA sequence: TGTGCCAGCAGTCCCGCAGGGGGTGGAGAAAAACTGTTTTTT.

J is TRBJ1-1 and V is TRBV5-5, with 10 positions matching TRBD1. The CDR3 runs to 15 residues. Germline loops: CDR1 SGHKS, CDR2 YYEKEE (reference sequence). V lost 3 bases, J lost 6 bases, and 8 bases stayed unmatched. In DNA form, the CDR3 reads TGTGCCAGCAGCTCGTCGGACAGGGGGTATGCTGAAGCTTTCTTT. It translates to CASSSSDRGYAEAFF. Looking up the rest from reference TRBV5-5 and TRBJ1-1 gives the full variable domain: DAGVTQSPTHLIKTRGQQVTLRCSPISGHKSVSWYQQVLGQGPQFIFQYYEKEERGRGNFPDRFSARQFPNYSSELNVNALLLGDSALYLCASSSSDRGYAEAFFGQGTRLTVV.

This chain connects TRBV18 to TRBJ2-7; 7 nucleotides match TRBD1. Germline V CDR1 and CDR2: KGHSH, LQKENI. The CDR3 runs to 14 residues. V dropped 3 bases and J dropped 6; count of bases not matched to a gene: 8. CDR3 DNA sequence: TGTGCCAGCTCACCCGGGACAGCCCGGGTCGAGCAGTACTTC. Its translation: CASSPGTARVEQYF.

V usage is TRBV9 and J usage is TRBJ1-2; maybe TRBD1 (5 bases). This CDR3 comprises 14 residues. Germline CDR1 reads SGDLS; CDR2 reads YYNGEE. V lost 4 bases, J lost 6 bases, and 16 bases lay in between. The CDR3 coding sequence is TGTGCCAGCAGCCCCTACTGGGGAGGGGATGGCTACACCTTC. It is translated as CASSPYWGGDGYTF.

The chain joins TRBV13 to TRBJ2-4, with TRBD1 identical over 9 bases. The CDR3 length is 16 residues. V shed 5 bases, J shed 12 bases, and the junction held 17 bases outside the gene matches. The V gene's germline CDR1 is PRHDT and CDR2 FYEKMQ (reference sequence). The chain's CDR3 is CASSPPRGTGFVDQYF. The CDR3 bases are TGTGCCAGCAGCCCACCTCGGGGGACAGGGTTTGTTGATCAGTACTTC. The whole variable domain, filled in from reference TRBV13 and TRBJ2-4, reads AAGVIQSPRHLIKEKRETATLKCYPIPRHDTVYWYQQGPGQDPQFLISFYEKMQSDKGSIPDRFSAQQFSDYHSELNMSSLELGDSALYFCASSPPRGTGFVDQYFGAGTRLSVL.

The CDR3 nucleotides are TGTGCCAGCAGTTTCCGACAGGGGGTGGGGGAGCAGTACTTC. Amino acid sequence: CASSFRQGVGEQYF. The chain joins TRBV27 to TRBJ2-7, with 9 bases identical to TRBD1. Germline values: CDR1 MNHEY, CDR2 SMNVEV (reference sequence). J was trimmed by 7 bases and V by 3 bases; bases with no gene match: 7. The CDR3 covers 14 residues.

The rearrangement links TRBV11-2 to TRBJ2-3, with D perhaps matching TRBD1 (5 bases). The germline CDR1 and CDR2 sequences are SGHAT and FQNNGV. Trimming left V 4 bases short and J 6 bases short, with 17 bases between. The CDR3 is 15 residues long. This chain's CDR3 is CASSWDTGSRDTQYF. In nucleotides, the CDR3 is TGTGCCAGCAGCTGGGATACAGGTAGCAGGGATACGCAGTATTTT. Full variable domain (missing parts from reference TRBV11-2 and TRBJ2-3): EAGVAQSPRYKIIEKRQSVAFWCNPISGHATLYWYQQILGQGPKLLIQFQNNGVVDDSQLPKDRFSAERLKGVDSTLKIQPAKLEDSAVYLCASSWDTGSRDTQYFGPGTRLTVL.

This rearrangement joins TRBV6-1 to TRBJ2-7; TRBD2 matches 9 bases. After removal of 1 base from V and 3 bases from J, the junction contained 4 bases not matched to a gene. CDR1 and CDR2 (germline): MNHNS, SASEGT. The CDR3 is 15 residues long. CDR3 sequence (DNA): TGTGCCAGCAGTGAAGATGCGGGAGGGAGCTACGAGCAGTACTTC. Encoded protein: CASSEDAGGSYEQYF.

V gene TRBV2 combines with J gene TRBJ2-1; 7 positions agree with TRBD2. After removal of 7 bases from V and 6 bases from J, the junction contained 9 bases not matched to a gene. The CDR3 extends over 14 amino acids. CDR1 and CDR2 from the germline V gene are SNHLY and FYNNEI. The CDR3 loop reads CASKRLAESNEQFF. In nucleotides, the CDR3 is TGTGCCAGCAAGAGGCTAGCGGAGTCCAATGAGCAGTTCTTC.

The chain carries TRBV10-3 and TRBJ2-5, with 11 bases identical to TRBD2. Germline-derived CDR1 and CDR2 are ENHRY and SYGVKD. The CDR3 contains 14 residues. V shed 0 bases, J shed 9 bases, and the junction held 3 bases outside the gene matches. The CDR3 nucleotides are TGTGCCATCAGTGAGTCGACTAGCGGGAATTCCCAGTACTTC. Amino acid sequence: CAISESTSGNSQYF.

This chain uses TRBV28 with TRBJ2-3; 12 positions agree with TRBD2. The germline gives CDR1 MDHEN, CDR2 SYDVKM. The CDR3 sequence is 15 residues long. The ends lost 7 bases at V and 4 bases at J; junction bases unmatched: 6. The CDR3 DNA is TGTGCCAGCACCCCTAGCGGGAGGGCCGCAGATACGCAGTATTTT. It yields the protein CASTPSGRAADTQYF. Combining the CDR3 with reference TRBV28 and TRBJ2-3 gives the whole variable domain DVKVTQSSRYLVKRTGEKVFLECVQDMDHENMFWYRQDPGLGLRLIYFSYDVKMKEKGDIPEGYSVSREKKERFSLILESASTNQTSMYLCASTPSGRAADTQYFGPGTRLTVL.

The V call is TRBV2, the J call TRBJ1-3; no reliable D call. This CDR3 has 15 residues. V was pared by 6 bases and J by 0 bases, with 12 bases between. CDR1 is SNHLY, CDR2 FYNNEI, per germline. The CDR3 loop is CASSKRSHSGNTIYF. For the CDR3, the DNA is TGTGCCAGCAGCAAAAGGAGCCACTCTGGAAACACCATATATTTT.

The genes are TRBV7-9 and TRBJ2-3, with D possibly matching TRBD2 (5 bases). CDR3 length equals 16 residues. V was pared by 9 bases and J by 5 bases, with 24 bases between. CDR1 and CDR2 from the germline V gene are SEHNR and FQNEAQ (reference sequence). Here the CDR3 DNA reads TGTGCCAGTTCGAATTTCCGGGATTTGCTTGGAGATACGCAGTATTTT. It specifies CASSNFRDLLGDTQYF. Using reference TRBV7-9 and TRBJ2-3 for the parts outside the CDR3, the full variable domain is DTGVSQNPRHKITKRGQNVTFRCDPISEHNRLYWYRQTLGQGPEFLTYFQNEAQLEKSRLLSDRFSAERPKGSFSTLEIQRTEQGDSAMYLCASSNFRDLLGDTQYFGPGTRLTVL.

The V call is TRBV5-4, the J call TRBJ2-1, with 11 positions matching TRBD2. The V and J ends lost 4 bases and 9 bases, in that order; junction bases with no gene match: 21. The CDR3 is 19 residues long. Germline V lookup: CDR1 SGHNT, CDR2 YYREEE (reference sequence). The DNA of the CDR3 is TGTGCCAGCAGCACCTGGACAGGAGAAATAGCGGGAGGGCCCTTTGAGCAGTTCTTC. Translated, it gives CASSTWTGEIAGGPFEQFF.

The J gene is TRBJ2-1, the V gene TRBV11-3, with 9 bases aligning to TRBD1. Germline values: CDR1 SGHNT, CDR2 YENEEA. The length of the CDR3 is 15 residues. V shed 1 base, J shed 6 bases, and the junction held 4 bases outside the gene matches. CDR3 sequence (DNA): TGTGCCAGCAGCTTAGGGACAGGGGCTTTCAATGAGCAGTTCTTC. Protein sequence: CASSLGTGAFNEQFF.

The genes are TRBV29-1 and TRBJ2-7; D might be TRBD1 (6 bases). Germline-derived CDR1 and CDR2 are SQVTM and ANQGSEA. V lost 4 bases and J 2 bases, leaving 15 bases between the germline ends. This CDR3 is 14 amino acids long. For the CDR3, the DNA is TGCAGCGTTGGAGATGACAGGAGTGCCTACGAGCAGTACTTC. Amino acid sequence: CSVGDDRSAYEQYF.

The CDR3 sequence is CASSPLAEISQITQYF. Written as DNA, the CDR3 is TGTGCCAGCTCACCACTAGCGGAGATATCACAGATTACGCAGTATTTT. The chain is built from TRBV18 and TRBJ2-3; the D gene is possibly TRBD2 (6 bases). The V and J ends lost 1 base and 8 bases respectively, with 19 bases between them. The CDR3 totals 16 residues. Looked up from germline, CDR1 is KGHSH and CDR2 is LQKENI.

The V gene is TRBV4-1, the J gene TRBJ2-7, with D perhaps TRBD2 (7 bases). The length of the CDR3 is 13 residues. Germline loops: CDR1 MGHRA, CDR2 YSYEKL. V was trimmed by 0 bases and J by 6 bases, leaving 9 bases between them. CDR3 DNA sequence: TGCGCCAGCAGCCAAGATGGGGGGGCCGAGCAGTACTTC. Its translation: CASSQDGGAEQYF.

The chain carries TRBV6-5 and TRBJ1-2, with D tentatively TRBD1 (6 bases). Looked up from germline, CDR1 is MNHEY and CDR2 is SVGAGI. V was cut by 2 bases and J by 6 bases, with 10 bases left in between. The CDR3 is 13 residues long. The CDR3 reads CASSYLNRDGYTF. CDR3 nucleotides: TGTGCCAGCAGTTACCTTAACAGGGATGGCTACACCTTC.

J is TRBJ2-7 and V is TRBV19, with D perhaps matching TRBD2 (6 bases). The CDR3 has 14 residues. CDR1 is LNHDA and CDR2 is SQIVND in the germline V gene (reference sequence). With 3 bases removed from V and 1 base from J, the gap between germline ends came to 10 bases. The CDR3 DNA reads as TGTGCCAGTAGTATGTCGGGGGAATCCTACGAGCAGTACTTC. Residues: CASSMSGESYEQYF.

This clone was detected only once. CDR3 DNA: TGTGCCAGCAGCGGACAGTTGCCTAAAGCTTTCTTT. This translates into CASSGQLPKAFF. The chain is built from TRBV11-1 and TRBJ1-1; D perhaps matches TRBD1 (6 bases). Germline loops: CDR1 SGHAT, CDR2 FQDESV (reference sequence). The V and J ends lost 5 bases and 9 bases respectively, with 13 bases between them. The CDR3 spans 12 residues. Full variable domain (rest looked up from reference TRBV11-1 and TRBJ1-1): EAEVAQSPRYKITEKSQAVAFWCDPISGHATLYWYRQILGQGPELLVQFQDESVVDDSQLPKDRFSAERLKGVDSTLKIQPAELGDSAMYLCASSGQLPKAFFGQGTRLTVV.

The chain couples TRBV7-2 to TRBJ2-6, with a possible D match to TRBD2 (7 bases). Trimming removed 11 bases at V and 2 bases at J, with 13 bases between. This CDR3 has 14 residues. Germline CDR1 SGHTA, CDR2 FQGNSA. The CDR3 region is CAGGGTAGANVLTF. CDR3 bases: TGTGCCGGGGGGGGCACAGCTGGGGCCAACGTCCTGACTTTC. The full variable domain, its missing parts supplied by reference TRBV7-2 and TRBJ2-6, is GAGVSQSPSNKVTEKGKDVELRCDPISGHTALYWYRQSLGQGLEFLIYFQGNSAPDKSGLPSDRFSAERTGGSVSTLTIQRTQQEDSAVYLCAGGGTAGANVLTFGAGSRLTVL.